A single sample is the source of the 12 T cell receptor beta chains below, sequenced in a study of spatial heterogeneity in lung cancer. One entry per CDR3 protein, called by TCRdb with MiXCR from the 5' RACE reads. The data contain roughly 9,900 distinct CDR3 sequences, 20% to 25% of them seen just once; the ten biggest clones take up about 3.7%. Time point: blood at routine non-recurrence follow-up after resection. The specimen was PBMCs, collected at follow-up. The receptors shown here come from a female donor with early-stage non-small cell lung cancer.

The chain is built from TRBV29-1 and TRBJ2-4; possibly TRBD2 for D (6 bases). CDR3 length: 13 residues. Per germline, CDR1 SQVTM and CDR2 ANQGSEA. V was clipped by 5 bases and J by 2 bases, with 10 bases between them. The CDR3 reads CSVLGGPKNIQYF. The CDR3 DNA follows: TGCAGCGTTTTGGGGGGACCCAAAAACATTCAGTACTTC.

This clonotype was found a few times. Here the CDR3 reads CSASKLWTSGSHEQYF. CDR3 DNA sequence: TGCAGTGCCTCCAAGCTGTGGACTAGCGGGAGCCACGAGCAGTACTTC. V and J are TRBV20-1 and TRBJ2-7; 13 nucleotides line up with TRBD2. Germline V CDR1 and CDR2: DFQATT, SNEGSKA (reference sequence). Losses at the gene ends were 6 bases for V and 5 bases for J; bases not matched to a gene: 13. CDR3 length: 16 amino acids.

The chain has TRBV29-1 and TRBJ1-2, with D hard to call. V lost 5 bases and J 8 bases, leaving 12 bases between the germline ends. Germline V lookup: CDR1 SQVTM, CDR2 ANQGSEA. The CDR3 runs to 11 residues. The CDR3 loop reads CSVQDPLGYTF. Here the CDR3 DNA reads TGCAGCGTTCAGGACCCCTTGGGCTACACCTTC.

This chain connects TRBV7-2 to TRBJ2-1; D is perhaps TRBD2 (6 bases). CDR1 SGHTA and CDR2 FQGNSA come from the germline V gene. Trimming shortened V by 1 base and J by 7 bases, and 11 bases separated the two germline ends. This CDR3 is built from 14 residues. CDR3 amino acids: CASSLDGRRNEQFF. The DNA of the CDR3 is TGTGCCAGCAGCTTAGACGGGAGAAGGAATGAGCAGTTCTTC.

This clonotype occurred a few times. The CDR3 DNA is TGTGCCAGCAGTAGTTTTGGAAACACCATATATTTT. Its protein is CASSSFGNTIYF. The chain has TRBV7-2 and TRBJ1-3, with no clear D. Trimming pared 6 bases from V and 3 bases from J, leaving 6 bases between. This CDR3 region has 12 residues. In germline, CDR1 is SGHTA, CDR2 FQGNSA.

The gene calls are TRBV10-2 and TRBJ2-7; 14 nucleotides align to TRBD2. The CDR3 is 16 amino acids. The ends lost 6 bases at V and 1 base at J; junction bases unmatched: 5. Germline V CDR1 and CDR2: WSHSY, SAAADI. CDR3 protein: CASSPGLAGASYEQYF. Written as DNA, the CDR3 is TGCGCCAGCAGCCCGGGACTAGCGGGAGCATCCTACGAGCAGTACTTC.

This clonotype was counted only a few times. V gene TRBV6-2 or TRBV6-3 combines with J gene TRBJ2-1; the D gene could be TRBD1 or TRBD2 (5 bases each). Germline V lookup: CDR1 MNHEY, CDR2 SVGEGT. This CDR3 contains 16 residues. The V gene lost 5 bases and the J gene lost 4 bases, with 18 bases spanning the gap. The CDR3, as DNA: TGTGCCAGCAGTCGGGACCCCCAATCTTTTTACAATGAGCAGTTCTTC. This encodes CASSRDPQSFYNEQFF.

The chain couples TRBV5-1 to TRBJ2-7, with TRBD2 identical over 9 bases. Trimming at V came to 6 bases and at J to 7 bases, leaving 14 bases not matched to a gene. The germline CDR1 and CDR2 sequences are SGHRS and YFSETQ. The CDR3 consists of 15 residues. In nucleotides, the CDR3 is TGCGCCAGCACAGTTGCGGGAGGGCCGAGAGGGGAGCAGTACTTC. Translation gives CASTVAGGPRGEQYF.

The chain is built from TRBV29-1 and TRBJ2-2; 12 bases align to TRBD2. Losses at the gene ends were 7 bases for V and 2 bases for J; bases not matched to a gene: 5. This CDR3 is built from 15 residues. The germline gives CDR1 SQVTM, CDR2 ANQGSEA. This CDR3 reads CSARTSGTNTGELFF. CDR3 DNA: TGCAGCGCCCGGACTAGCGGGACCAACACCGGGGAGCTGTTTTTT.

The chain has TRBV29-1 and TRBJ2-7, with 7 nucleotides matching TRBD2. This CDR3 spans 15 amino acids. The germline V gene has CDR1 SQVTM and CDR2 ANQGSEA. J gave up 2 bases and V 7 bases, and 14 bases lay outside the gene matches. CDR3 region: CSAASSGRITYEQYF. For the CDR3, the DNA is TGCAGCGCGGCATCCTCCGGGAGGATCACCTACGAGCAGTACTTC.

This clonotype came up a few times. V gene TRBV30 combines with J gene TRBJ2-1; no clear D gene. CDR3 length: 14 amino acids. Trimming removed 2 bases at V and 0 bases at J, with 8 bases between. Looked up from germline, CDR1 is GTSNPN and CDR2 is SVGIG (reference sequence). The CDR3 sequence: CAWSTGSSYNEQFF. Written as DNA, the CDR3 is TGTGCCTGGAGTACTGGAAGCTCCTACAATGAGCAGTTCTTC.

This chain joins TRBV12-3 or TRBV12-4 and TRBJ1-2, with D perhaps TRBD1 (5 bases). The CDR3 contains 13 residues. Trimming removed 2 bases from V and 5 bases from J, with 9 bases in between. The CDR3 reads CASSLPGGYGYTF. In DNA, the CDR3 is TGTGCCAGCAGTTTACCGGGGGGTTATGGCTACACCTTC.